This T cell receptor (beta chain) was recovered during a study of CDR3 diversity in severe acne. This clonotype was recorded at least ten times. TCRdb redid the calling of the PCR reads with MiXCR, one entry per CDR3 protein. The data contain some 85,000 distinct CDR3 sequences, about 53% of them singletons. The CDR3 totals 15 residues. V gave up 0 bases and J gave up 1 base, with 9 bases separating them. Germline assignment: CDR1 SEHNR and CDR2 FQNEAQ (reference sequence). The sequenced sample was blood. The clonotype originates from a male donor with severe acne vulgaris. This chain joins TRBV7-9 and TRBJ1-1; D remains ambiguous. The CDR3 nucleotides read TGTGCCAGCAGCTTAGCGTTGTCAGAGAACACTGAAGCTTTCTTT. Protein sequence: CASSLALSENTEAFF. Drawing the rest from reference TRBV7-9 and TRBJ1-1, the complete variable domain is DTGVSQNPRHKITKRGQNVTFRCDPISEHNRLYWYRQTLGQGPEFLTYFQNEAQLEKSRLLSDRFSAERPKGSFSTLEIQRTEQGDSAMYLCASSLALSENTEAFFGQGTRLTVV.